A selection of T cell receptor beta chains follows, all from one sample in a study of OX40 agonist ivuxolimab in advanced cancers. The protocol was immunoSEQ multiplex PCR, while the TCRdb copy is restricted to in-frame clones and leaves out a portion. The sample includes 70,000 to 95,000 clones, about 86% seen only once; the top ten take 1.5% to 2%. The starting material was CD4+ or CD8+ T cells sorted from blood, obtained in a trial of the OX40 agonist ivuxolimab. These receptor sequences come from an adult with an advanced solid tumor such as melanoma, head and neck, liver or kidney cancer. CDR3s include the opening cysteine and the closing phenylalanine or tryptophan. A D gene is named only where the DNA matches it firmly. Size is omitted from some rows. Given values are once, few, many or a class for expanded clones.

clone size	V gene	CDR3 length	J gene	D gene	CDR3 DNA	CDR3 protein
once	TRBV11-2	14	TRBJ2-3	TRBD2	TGTGCCAGCAGCTTTCACACTAGCGGGGATACGCAGTATTTT	CASSFHTSGDTQYF
-	TRBV2	12	TRBJ2-3	-	TGTGCCAGCAGAGACGTGGGAGATACGCAGTATTTT	CASRDVGDTQYF
-	TRBV2	12	TRBJ1-1	-	TGTGCCAGCAGTCTCAGGGGAACTGAAGCTTTCTTT	CASSLRGTEAFF
-	TRBV5-1	15	TRBJ2-5	TRBD2	TGCGCCAGCAGCTTGGGGAGCTCGGGGGGAGAGACCCAGTACTTC	CASSLGSSGGETQYF
-	TRBV27	16	TRBJ2-2	TRBD1	TGTGCCAGCAGTTTGAATTGGGGCAGGGGGTCCGGGGAGCTGTTTTTT	CASSLNWGRGSGELFF
-	TRBV4-3	19	TRBJ1-6	-	TGCGCCAGCAGCCAAGATGTCCCAGGGTTTGCCTCCTATAATTCACCCCTCCACTTT	CASSQDVPGFASYNSPLHF
once	TRBV5-1	14	TRBJ2-3	-	TGCGCCAGCAGCACCGACGGACGCACAGATACGCAGTATTTT	CASSTDGRTDTQYF
-	TRBV5-1	14	TRBJ2-7	-	TGCGCCAGCAGCTTGGGCTCTGCAGTCTACGAGCAGTACTTC	CASSLGSAVYEQYF
-	TRBV29-1	11	TRBJ1-1	-	TGCAGCGTCAGGGGTAACACTGAAGCTTTCTTT	CSVRGNTEAFF
-	TRBV19	15	TRBJ2-5	TRBD1	TGTGCCAGTGGCTTTGGGACAGGGTTCCAGGAGACCCAGTACTTC	CASGFGTGFQETQYF
-	TRBV5-1	14	TRBJ1-2	-	TGCGCCAGCAGCATTGAGACCGGGACTTTTGGCTACACCTTC	CASSIETGTFGYTF
-	TRBV9	15	TRBJ2-3	-	TGTGCCAGCAGCGTAGAAAGTGCGAGCACAGATACGCAGTATTTT	CASSVESASTDTQYF
-	TRBV19	15	TRBJ1-5	TRBD1	TGTGCCAGTAGTATTACTGGGACAGGGCATCAGCCCCAGCATTTT	CASSITGTGHQPQHF
-	TRBV5-4	16	TRBJ2-3	TRBD1	TGTGCCAGCAGCTGGCGAGACAGGGCTAGCACAGATACGCAGTATTTT	CASSWRDRASTDTQYF
-	TRBV5-1	14	TRBJ2-5	TRBD1	TGCGCCAGCAGCTTGGCTGCGGATGACAGGGGGCAAAACTTC	CASSLAADDRGQNF
-	TRBV27	18	TRBJ2-3	-	TGTGCCAGCAGTCCTTTCCCCCCCCTGGCCGGAGGGTCTGGTACGCAGTATTTT	CASSPFPPLAGGSGTQYF
-	TRBV18	13	TRBJ2-5	-	TGTGCCAGCTCACCACCTTATGAGAAGACCCAGTACTTC	CASSPPYEKTQYF
-	TRBV7-2	13	TRBJ1-1	-	TGTGCCAGCAGCTCTAGATACAGGGATGAAGCTTTCTTT	CASSSRYRDEAFF
-	TRBV2	14	TRBJ2-1	-	TGTGCCAGCAGGGACCGGGACCGGTACAATGAGCAGTTCTTC	CASRDRDRYNEQFF
-	TRBV15	14	TRBJ1-1	-	TGTGCCACCAGCAGAGATTTGTCTCGCACTGAAGCTTTCTTT	CATSRDLSRTEAFF
-	TRBV7-6	12	TRBJ2-2	-	TGTGCCAGCAGCCCCCACACCGGGGAGCTGTTTTTT	CASSPHTGELFF
-	TRBV5-1	14	TRBJ2-3	-	TGCGCCAGCAGCGGAACGTCAGGGACAGATACGCAGTATTTT	CASSGTSGTDTQYF